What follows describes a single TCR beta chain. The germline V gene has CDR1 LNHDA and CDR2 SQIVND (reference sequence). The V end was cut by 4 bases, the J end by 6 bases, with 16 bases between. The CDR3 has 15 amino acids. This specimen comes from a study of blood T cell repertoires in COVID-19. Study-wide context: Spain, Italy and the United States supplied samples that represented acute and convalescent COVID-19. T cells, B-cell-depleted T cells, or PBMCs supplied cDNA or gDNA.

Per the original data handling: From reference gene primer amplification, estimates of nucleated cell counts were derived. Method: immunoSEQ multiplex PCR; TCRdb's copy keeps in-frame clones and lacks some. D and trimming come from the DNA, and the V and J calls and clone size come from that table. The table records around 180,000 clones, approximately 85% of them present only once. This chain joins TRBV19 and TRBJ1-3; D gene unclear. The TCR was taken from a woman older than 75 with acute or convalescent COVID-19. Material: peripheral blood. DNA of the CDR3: TGTGCCAGTAGTAATCCCCGAGGGATTGTAAACACCATATATTTT. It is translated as CASSNPRGIVNTIYF.